This T cell receptor beta chain was observed in a study of blood T cell repertoires in COVID-19. Study summary: Samples representing acute and convalescent COVID-19 were sourced from the United States, Italy and Spain.

Trimming removed 1 base from V and 4 bases from J, with 11 bases in between. Germline CDR1 and CDR2: MGHRA and YSYEKL. The CDR3 length is 15 residues. Clones were read by immunoSEQ multiplex PCR, and TCRdb kept only the in-frame ones, dropping some. The sample includes 170,000 or so clones, around nine tenths seen only once; the top ten take approximately 0.5%. The chain is built from TRBV4-1 and TRBJ2-1; D possibly corresponds to TRBD2 (5 bases). The source is a man aged 50 to 59 with acute or convalescent COVID-19. Input material: peripheral blood. CDR3 in amino acids: CASSQVATVYNEQFF. CDR3 in DNA: TGCGCCAGCAGCCAAGTAGCGACCGTTTACAATGAGCAGTTCTTC.